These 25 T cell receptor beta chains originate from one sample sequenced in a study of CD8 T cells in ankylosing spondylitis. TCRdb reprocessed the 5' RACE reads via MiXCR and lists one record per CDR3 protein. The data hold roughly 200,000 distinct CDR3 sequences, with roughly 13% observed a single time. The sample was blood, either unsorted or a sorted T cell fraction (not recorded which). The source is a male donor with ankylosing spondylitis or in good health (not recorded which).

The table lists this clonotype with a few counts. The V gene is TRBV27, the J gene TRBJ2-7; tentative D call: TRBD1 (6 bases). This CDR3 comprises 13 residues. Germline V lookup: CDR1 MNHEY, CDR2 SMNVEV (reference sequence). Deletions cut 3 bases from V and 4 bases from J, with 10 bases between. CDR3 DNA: TGTGCCAGCAGTTTGGCAACAGGGTACGAGCAGTACTTC. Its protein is CASSLATGYEQYF.

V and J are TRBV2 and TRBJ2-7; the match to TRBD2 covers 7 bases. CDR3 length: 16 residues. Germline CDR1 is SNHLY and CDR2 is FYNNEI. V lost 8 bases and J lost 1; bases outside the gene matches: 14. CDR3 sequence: CASFAGPSGGSYEQYF. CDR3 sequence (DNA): TGTGCCAGCTTCGCTGGACCATCGGGAGGTTCCTACGAGCAGTACTTC.

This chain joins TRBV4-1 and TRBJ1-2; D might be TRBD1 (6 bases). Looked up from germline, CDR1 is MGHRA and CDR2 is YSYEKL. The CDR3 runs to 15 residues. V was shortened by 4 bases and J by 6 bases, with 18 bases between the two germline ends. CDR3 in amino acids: CASSLTGLSGDGYTF. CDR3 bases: TGCGCCAGCAGCCTTACGGGACTCTCAGGGGATGGCTACACCTTC.

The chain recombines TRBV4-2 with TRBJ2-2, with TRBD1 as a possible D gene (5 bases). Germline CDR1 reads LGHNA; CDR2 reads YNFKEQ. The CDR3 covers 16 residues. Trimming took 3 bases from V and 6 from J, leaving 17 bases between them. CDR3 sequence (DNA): TGTGCCAGCAGCCATTGGGCAGGGCCCCAACCCGGGGAGCTGTTTTTT. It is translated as CASSHWAGPQPGELFF.

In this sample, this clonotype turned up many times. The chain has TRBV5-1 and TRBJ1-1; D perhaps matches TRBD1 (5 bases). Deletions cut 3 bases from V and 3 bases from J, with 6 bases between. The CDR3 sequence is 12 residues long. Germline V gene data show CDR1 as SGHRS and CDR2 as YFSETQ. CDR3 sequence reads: CASSSGHTEAFF. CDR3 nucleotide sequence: TGCGCCAGCAGCTCGGGACACACTGAAGCTTTCTTT.

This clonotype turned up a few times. In DNA form, the CDR3 reads TGCGCCAGCAGCTTGAGGACAGCCGAGATGGGGGAGCAGTACTTC. Its translation: CASSLRTAEMGEQYF. The chain combines TRBV4-1 with TRBJ2-7; D is possibly TRBD1 (6 bases). Trimming stripped 5 bases from V and 7 bases from J, with 21 bases between. The CDR3 consists of 15 residues. Germline V CDR1 and CDR2: MGHRA, YSYEKL.

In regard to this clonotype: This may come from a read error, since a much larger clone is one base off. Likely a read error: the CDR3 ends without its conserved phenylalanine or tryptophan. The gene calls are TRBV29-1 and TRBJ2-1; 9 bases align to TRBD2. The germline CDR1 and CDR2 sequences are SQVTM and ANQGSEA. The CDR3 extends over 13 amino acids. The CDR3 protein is CSFETSGRNEQFL. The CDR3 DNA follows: TGCAGCTTTGAGACTAGCGGAAGGAATGAGCAGTTCCTC.

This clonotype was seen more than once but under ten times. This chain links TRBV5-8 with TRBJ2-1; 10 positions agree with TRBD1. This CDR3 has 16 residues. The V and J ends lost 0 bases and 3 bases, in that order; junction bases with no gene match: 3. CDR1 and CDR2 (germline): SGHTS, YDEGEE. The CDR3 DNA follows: TGTGCCAGCAGCTTGGCGGGACAGGGGATCTACAATGAGCAGTTCTTC. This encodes CASSLAGQGIYNEQFF.

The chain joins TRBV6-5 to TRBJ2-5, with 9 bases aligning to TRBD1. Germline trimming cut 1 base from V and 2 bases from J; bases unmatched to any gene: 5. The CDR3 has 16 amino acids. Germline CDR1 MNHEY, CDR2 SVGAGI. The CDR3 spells CASSYWTGEPQETQYF. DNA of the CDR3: TGTGCCAGCAGTTACTGGACAGGGGAGCCTCAAGAGACCCAGTACTTC.

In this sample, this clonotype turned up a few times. The CDR3 coding sequence is TGTGCCAGCAGCGTAGAGGCAGGCCCACTGACGAATACGCAGTATTTT. It is translated as CASSVEAGPLTNTQYF. The chain recombines TRBV9 with TRBJ2-3, with unresolved D. Germline V CDR1 and CDR2: SGDLS, YYNGEE. The V gene lost 0 bases and the J gene lost 7 bases, with 18 bases spanning the gap. CDR3 size: 16 residues. The full variable domain, with the rest looked up from reference TRBV9 and TRBJ2-3, is DSGVTQTPKHLITATGQRVTLRCSPRSGDLSVYWYQQSLDQGLQFLIQYYNGEERAKGNILERFSAQQFPDLHSELNLSSLELGDSALYFCASSVEAGPLTNTQYFGPGTRLTVL.

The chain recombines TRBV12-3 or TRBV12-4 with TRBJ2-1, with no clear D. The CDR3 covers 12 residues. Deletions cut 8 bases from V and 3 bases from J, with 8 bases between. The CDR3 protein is CASGENYNEQFF. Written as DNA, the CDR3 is TGTGCCAGCGGTGAGAACTACAATGAGCAGTTCTTC.

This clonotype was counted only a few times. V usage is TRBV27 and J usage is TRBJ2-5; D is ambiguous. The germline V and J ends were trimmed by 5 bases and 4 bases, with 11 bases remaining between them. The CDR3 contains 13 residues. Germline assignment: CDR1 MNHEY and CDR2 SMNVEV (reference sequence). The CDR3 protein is CASSMVRLETQYF. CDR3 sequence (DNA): TGTGCCAGCAGTATGGTGAGGTTAGAGACCCAGTACTTC.

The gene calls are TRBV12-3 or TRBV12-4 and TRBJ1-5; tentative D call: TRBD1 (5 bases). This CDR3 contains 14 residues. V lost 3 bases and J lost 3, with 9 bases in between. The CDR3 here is CASSFGGDNQPQHF. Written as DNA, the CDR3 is TGTGCCAGCAGTTTTGGAGGGGACAATCAGCCCCAGCATTTT.

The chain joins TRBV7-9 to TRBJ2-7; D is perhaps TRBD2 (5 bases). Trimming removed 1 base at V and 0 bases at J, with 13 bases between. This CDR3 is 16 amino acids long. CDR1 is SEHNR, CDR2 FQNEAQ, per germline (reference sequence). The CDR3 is CASSLGPSGTSYEQYF. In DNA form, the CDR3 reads TGTGCCAGCAGCTTAGGACCCAGCGGAACCTCCTACGAGCAGTACTTC.

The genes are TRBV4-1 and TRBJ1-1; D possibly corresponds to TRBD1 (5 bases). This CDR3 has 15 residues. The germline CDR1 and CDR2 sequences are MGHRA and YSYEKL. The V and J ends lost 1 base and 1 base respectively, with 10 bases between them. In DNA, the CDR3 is TGCGCCAGCAGCCAAGCCCGTCAGGGGAACACTGAAGCTTTCTTT. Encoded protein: CASSQARQGNTEAFF.

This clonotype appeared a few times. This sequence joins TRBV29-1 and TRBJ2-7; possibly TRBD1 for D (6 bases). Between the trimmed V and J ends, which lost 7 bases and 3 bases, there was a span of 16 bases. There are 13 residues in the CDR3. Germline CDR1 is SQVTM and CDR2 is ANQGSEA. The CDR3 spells CSGASRDNYEQYF. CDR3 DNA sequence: TGCAGCGGTGCCTCCCGGGACAACTACGAGCAGTACTTC.

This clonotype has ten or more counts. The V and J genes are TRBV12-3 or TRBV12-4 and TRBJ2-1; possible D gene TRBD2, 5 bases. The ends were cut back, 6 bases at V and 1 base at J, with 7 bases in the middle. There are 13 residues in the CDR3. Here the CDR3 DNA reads TGTGCCAGCAGCAGGACTTCCTACAATGAGCAGTTCTTC. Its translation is CASSRTSYNEQFF.

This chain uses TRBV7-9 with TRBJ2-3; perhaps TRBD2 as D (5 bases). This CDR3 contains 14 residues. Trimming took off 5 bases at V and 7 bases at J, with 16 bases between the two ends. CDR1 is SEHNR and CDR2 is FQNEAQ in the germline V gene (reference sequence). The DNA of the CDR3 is TGTGCCAGCAGCCCGAGAAGGGAGATGCATACGCAGTATTTT. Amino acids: CASSPRREMHTQYF.

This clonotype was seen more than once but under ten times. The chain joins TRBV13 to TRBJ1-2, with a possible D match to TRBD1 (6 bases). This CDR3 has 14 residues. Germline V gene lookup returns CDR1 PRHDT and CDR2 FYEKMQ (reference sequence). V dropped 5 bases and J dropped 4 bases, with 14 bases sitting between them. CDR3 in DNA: TGTGCCAGCAGCCCAGCGACAGGTTCCTATGGCTACACCTTC. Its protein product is CASSPATGSYGYTF.

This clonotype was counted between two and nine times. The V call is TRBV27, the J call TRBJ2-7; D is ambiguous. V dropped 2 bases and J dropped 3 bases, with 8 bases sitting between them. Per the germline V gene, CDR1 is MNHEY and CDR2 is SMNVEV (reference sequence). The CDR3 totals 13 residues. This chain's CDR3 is CASSLNPLYEQYF. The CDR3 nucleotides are TGTGCCAGCAGTTTAAACCCCCTCTACGAGCAGTACTTC.

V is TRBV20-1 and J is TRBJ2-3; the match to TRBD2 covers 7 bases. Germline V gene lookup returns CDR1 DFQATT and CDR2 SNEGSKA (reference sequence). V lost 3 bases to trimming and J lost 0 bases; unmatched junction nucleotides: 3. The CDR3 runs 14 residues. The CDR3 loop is CSARGSGSTDTQYF. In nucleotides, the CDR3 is TGCAGTGCTAGGGGTAGCGGGAGCACAGATACGCAGTATTTT.

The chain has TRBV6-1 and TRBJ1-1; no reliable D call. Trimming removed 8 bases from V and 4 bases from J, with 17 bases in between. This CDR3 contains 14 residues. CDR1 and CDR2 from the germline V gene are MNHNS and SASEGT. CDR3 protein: CASRVRWDGTEAFF. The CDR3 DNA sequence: TGTGCCAGCCGGGTCAGATGGGATGGCACTGAAGCTTTCTTT.

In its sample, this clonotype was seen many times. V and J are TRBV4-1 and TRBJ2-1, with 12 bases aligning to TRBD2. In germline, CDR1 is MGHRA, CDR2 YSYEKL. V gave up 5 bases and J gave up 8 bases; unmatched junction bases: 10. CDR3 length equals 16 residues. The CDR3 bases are TGCGCCAGCAGCACTTCTAGCGGGGGGGCCTTGGATGAGCAGTTCTTC. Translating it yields CASSTSSGGALDEQFF.

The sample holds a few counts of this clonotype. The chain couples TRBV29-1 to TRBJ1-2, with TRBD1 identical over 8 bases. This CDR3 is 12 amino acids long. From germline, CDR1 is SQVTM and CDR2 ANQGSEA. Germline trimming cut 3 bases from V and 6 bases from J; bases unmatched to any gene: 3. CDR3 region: CSVDRGLDGYTF. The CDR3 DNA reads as TGCAGCGTTGACAGGGGGCTTGATGGCTACACCTTC.

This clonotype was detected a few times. CDR3 amino acids: CASSLGTSGINEQFF. For the CDR3, the DNA is TGTGCCAGCAGTTTGGGGACTAGCGGGATCAATGAGCAGTTCTTC. The chain joins TRBV12-3 or TRBV12-4 to TRBJ2-1, with 13 bases that match TRBD2. The V and J ends lost 3 bases and 6 bases, in that order; junction bases with no gene match: 2. The CDR3 has 15 amino acids.